This paragraph covers one TCR beta chain sequence. The table lists this clonotype with a few counts. The antigen it binds to is not known. Nothing much larger sits one base from this clone, and base qualities are not available. The CDR3 sequence holds 14 residues, the cysteine and phenylalanine included. Of the read, only the CDR3 DNA is kept; its 42 bases are in frame from base 1. CDR1 is given as DFQATT and CDR2 as SNEGSKA, both from the germline V gene (reference sequence). Cut back by 3 bases and 3 bases, the V and J ends lie 12 bases apart. The library was generated by 5' RACE. TCRdb names Illumina HiSeq 2000 as the instrument used. A universal primer binding site was added through template switching, and the final cDNA carried a unique molecular identifier so that TCR cDNA molecules could be counted accurately. Specific primers in the conserved constant-segment region were used to synthesize first-strand cDNA for TCR alpha and beta chains. To control for contamination, every cDNA library was double barcoded, receiving both a SMART-Mk sample barcode and Illumina barcodes. TruSeq adapter sequences along with Illumina sample barcodes were introduced in two successive PCR steps. The TCR alpha and beta cDNA libraries were sequenced on the Illumina HiSeq platform using custom primers. The authors processed their data as follows. Unique molecular identifiers were extracted from raw reads with MiGEC, and CDR3 positions were determined with MiXCR. For each individual, recombination models were inferred using an EM algorithm with the repgenHMM and IGoR tools. Shared clonotype analysis was performed with the tcR package in R, normalizing sharing by the product of cloneset sizes. Out-of-frame nonproductive sequences were analyzed to study raw recombination free of thymic and clonal selection effects. Using fastp trimming at Q25 and MiXCR clonotype assembly, TCRdb reanalyzed the public sequencing data and kept in-frame beta chains. Entries are consolidated by CDR3 protein sequence, retaining the most common genes and DNA. These V and J calls are TCRdb output, not the study's own analysis. A total of 1.5 million to 2 million distinct CDR3 sequences appear in this sample, under 35% of them only once. The top ten clonotypes cover about 0.3% of the sample.

This specimen belongs to a study of identical twins (dated by TCRdb to the mid-2010s). As for the study more broadly: The study deep-sequenced TCR alpha and beta repertoires from monozygotic twins, unrelated adults of various ages and cord blood to test whether fetal clonotypes persist. Replicate twin experiments were performed at different times using different library preparation protocols to rule out contamination. General conclusions and limits of the study: Out-of-frame TCR alpha sequences shared between twins showed an excess of low generation-probability sequences compared with coincidental sharing between unrelated individuals. Zero-insertion analyses could be partly confounded by invariant T cells such as MAIT and iNKT, although diverse VJ usage argued against such confounding for most clonotypes. In monozygotic twins, out-of-frame TCR alpha sharing was systematically underestimated by recombination models, although the models agreed with sharing between unrelated individuals. Because the same donors could not be followed over many years, conclusions were based on cross-sectional statistical analysis. Fewer insertions were carried by abundant cord blood beta clonotypes, a similar but weaker trend appeared in young adult naive repertoires, and no such trend appeared in memory repertoires. A weaker excess of twin sharing was found in beta out-of-frame sequences because the signal-to-noise ratio was lowered by fewer shared sequences.

Only healthy Caucasian donors were included. The TCR was taken from a newborn girl in good health. Sequenced material: cord blood. Recombination connected TRBV20-1 to TRBJ2-4; no D gene call is confident. DNA sequence: TGCAGTGCTAGCCGGAAGAAAGGCAAAAACATTCAGTACTTC. Its product reads: CSASRKKGKNIQYF.